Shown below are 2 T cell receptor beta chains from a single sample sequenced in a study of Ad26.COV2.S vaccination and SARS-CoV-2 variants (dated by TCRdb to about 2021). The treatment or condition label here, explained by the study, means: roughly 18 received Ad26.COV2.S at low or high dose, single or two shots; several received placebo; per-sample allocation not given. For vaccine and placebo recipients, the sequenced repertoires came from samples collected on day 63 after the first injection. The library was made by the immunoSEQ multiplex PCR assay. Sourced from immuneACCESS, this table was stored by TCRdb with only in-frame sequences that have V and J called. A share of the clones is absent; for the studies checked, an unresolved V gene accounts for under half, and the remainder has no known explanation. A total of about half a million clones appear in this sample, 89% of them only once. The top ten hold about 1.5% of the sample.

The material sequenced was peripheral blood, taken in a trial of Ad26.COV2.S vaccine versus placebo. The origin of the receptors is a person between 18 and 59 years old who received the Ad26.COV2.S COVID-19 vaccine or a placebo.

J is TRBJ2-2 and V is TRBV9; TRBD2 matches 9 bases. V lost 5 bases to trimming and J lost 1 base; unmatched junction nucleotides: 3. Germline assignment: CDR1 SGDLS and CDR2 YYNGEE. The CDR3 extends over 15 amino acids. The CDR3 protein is CASSETSGNTGELFF. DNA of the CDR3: TGTGCCAGCAGTGAGACTAGCGGGAACACCGGGGAGCTGTTTTTT.

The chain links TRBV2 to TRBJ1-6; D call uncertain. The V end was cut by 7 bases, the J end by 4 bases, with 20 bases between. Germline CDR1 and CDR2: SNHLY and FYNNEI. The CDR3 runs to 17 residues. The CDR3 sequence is CASTESRSVYYNSPLHF. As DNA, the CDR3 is TGTGCCAGCACCGAGAGCCGCAGCGTTTATTATAATTCACCCCTCCACTTT.